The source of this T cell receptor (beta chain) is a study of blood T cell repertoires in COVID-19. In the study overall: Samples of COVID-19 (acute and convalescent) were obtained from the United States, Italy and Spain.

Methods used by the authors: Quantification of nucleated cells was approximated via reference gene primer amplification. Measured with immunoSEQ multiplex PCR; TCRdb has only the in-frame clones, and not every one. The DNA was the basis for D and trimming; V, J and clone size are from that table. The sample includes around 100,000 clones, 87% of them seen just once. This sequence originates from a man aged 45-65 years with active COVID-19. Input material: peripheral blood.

DNA of the CDR3: TGTGCCAGCACCCACCGGGGGGGGGAACAAGAGACCCAGTACTTC. Its translation: CASTHRGGEQETQYF. The chain is built from TRBV7-2 and TRBJ2-5; 8 bases are a match to TRBD2. The germline CDR1 and CDR2 sequences are SGHTA and FQGNSA. The V gene end was trimmed by 7 bases and the J gene end by 2 bases; junction bases not matched to a gene: 9. The CDR3 length is 15 residues.